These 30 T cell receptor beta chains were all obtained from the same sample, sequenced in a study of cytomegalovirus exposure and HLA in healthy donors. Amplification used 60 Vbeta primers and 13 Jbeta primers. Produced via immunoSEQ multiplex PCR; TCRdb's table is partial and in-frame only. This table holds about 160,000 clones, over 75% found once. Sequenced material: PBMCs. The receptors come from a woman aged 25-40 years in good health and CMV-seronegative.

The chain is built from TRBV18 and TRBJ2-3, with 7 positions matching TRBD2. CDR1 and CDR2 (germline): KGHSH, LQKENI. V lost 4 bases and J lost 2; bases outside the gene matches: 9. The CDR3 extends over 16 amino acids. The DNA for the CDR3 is TGTGCCAGCTCACGAAACCTAGCGGAGATCACAGATACGCAGTATTTT. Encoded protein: CASSRNLAEITDTQYF.

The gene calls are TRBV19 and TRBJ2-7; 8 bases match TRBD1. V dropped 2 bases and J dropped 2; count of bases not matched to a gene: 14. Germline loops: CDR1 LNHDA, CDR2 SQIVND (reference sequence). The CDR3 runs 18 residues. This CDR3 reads CASSIPQFRGRGPYEQYF. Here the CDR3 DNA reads TGTGCCAGTAGTATACCCCAATTCAGGGGCAGGGGGCCCTACGAGCAGTACTTC. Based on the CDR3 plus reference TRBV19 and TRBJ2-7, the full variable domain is DGGITQSPKYLFRKEGQNVTLSCEQNLNHDAMYWYRQDPGQGLRLIYYSQIVNDFQKGDIAEGYSVSREKKESFPLTVTSAQKNPTAFYLCASSIPQFRGRGPYEQYFGPGTRLTVT.

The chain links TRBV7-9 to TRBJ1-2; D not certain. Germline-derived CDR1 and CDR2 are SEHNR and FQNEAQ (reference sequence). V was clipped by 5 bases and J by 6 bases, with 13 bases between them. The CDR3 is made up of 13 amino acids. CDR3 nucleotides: TGTGCCAGCAGCGCAACTAATAAGGATGGCTACACCTTC. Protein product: CASSATNKDGYTF.

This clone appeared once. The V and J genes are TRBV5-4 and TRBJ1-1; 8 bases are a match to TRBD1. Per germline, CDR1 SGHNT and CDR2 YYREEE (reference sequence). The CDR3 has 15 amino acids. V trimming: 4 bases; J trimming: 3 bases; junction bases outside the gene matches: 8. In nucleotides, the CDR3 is TGTGCCAGCAGCCCAGGGGGCGCGAGGTACACTGAAGCTTTCTTT. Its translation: CASSPGGARYTEAFF. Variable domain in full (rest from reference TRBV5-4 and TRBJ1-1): ETGVTQSPTHLIKTRGQQVTLRCSSQSGHNTVSWYQQALGQGPQFIFQYYREEENGRGNFPPRFSGLQFPNYSSELNVNALELDDSALYLCASSPGGARYTEAFFGQGTRLTVV.

The CDR3 coding sequence is TGTGCCAGCAGTCCCCTTGGACAGGGGAACACTGAAGCTTTCTTT. As protein: CASSPLGQGNTEAFF. The chain uses TRBV27 and TRBJ1-1; 8 bases match TRBD1. CDR3 length: 15 amino acids. V dropped 5 bases and J dropped 1; count of bases not matched to a gene: 6. The germline V gene has CDR1 MNHEY and CDR2 SMNVEV (reference sequence).

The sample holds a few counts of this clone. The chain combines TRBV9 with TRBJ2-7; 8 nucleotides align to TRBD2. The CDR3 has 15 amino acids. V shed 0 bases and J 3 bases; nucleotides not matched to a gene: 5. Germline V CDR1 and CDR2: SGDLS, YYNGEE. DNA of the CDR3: TGTGCCAGCAGCGTAGCGGTAGCGGGGTTCTACGAGCAGTACTTC. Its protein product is CASSVAVAGFYEQYF.

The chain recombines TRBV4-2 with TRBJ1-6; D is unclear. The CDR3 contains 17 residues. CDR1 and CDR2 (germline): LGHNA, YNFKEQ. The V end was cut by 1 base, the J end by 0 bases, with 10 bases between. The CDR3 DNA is TGTGCCAGCAGCCAAGTATCTAGGAGCTCCTATAATTCACCCCTCCACTTT. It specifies CASSQVSRSSYNSPLHF.

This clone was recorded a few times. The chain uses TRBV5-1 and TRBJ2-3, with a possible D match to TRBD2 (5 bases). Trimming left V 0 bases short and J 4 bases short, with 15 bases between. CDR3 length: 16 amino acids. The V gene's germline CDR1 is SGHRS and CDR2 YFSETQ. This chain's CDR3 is CASSLEGRGGSDTQYF. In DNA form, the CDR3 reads TGCGCCAGCAGCTTGGAAGGCCGGGGTGGGTCAGATACGCAGTATTTT. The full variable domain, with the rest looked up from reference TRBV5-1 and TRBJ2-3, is KAGVTQTPRYLIKTRGQQVTLSCSPISGHRSVSWYQQTPGQGLQFLFEYFSETQRNKGNFPGRFSGRQFSNSRSEMNVSTLELGDSALYLCASSLEGRGGSDTQYFGPGTRLTVL.

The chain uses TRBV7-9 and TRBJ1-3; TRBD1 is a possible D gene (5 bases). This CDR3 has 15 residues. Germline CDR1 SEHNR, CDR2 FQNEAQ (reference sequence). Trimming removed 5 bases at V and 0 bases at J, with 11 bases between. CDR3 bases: TGTGCCAGCAGCCCCGACAGACCCTCTGGAAACACCATATATTTT. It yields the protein CASSPDRPSGNTIYF.

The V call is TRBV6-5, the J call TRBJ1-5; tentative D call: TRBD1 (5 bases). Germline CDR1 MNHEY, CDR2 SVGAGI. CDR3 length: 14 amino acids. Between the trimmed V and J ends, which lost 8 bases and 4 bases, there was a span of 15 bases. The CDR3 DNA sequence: TGTGCCAGCGGAGAGAACAGGAAGAATCAGCCCCAGCATTTT. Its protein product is CASGENRKNQPQHF.

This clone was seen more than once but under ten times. CDR3 coding DNA: TGTGCCAGCAGCCCGGAGGGACAGGGGGTGGGCTACACCTTC. As protein: CASSPEGQGVGYTF. The rearrangement joins TRBV5-6 to TRBJ1-2; 11 positions agree with TRBD1. The J segment lost 8 bases and the V segment lost 4 bases, leaving 7 bases of the junction unmatched. The CDR3 contains 14 residues. Germline assignment: CDR1 SGHDT and CDR2 YYEEEE.

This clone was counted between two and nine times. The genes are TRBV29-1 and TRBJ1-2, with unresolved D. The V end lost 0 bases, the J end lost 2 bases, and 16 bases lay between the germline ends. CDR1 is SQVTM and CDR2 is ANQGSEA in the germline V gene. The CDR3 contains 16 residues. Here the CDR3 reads CSVEDKQTLVNYGYTF. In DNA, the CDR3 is TGCAGCGTTGAAGATAAGCAAACACTAGTAAACTATGGCTACACCTTC.

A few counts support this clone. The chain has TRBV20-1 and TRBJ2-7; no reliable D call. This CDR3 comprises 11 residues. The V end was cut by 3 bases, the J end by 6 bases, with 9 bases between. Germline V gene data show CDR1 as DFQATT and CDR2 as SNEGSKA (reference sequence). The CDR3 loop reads CSARSPGEQYF. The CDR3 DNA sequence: TGCAGTGCTAGGAGCCCCGGCGAGCAGTACTTC.

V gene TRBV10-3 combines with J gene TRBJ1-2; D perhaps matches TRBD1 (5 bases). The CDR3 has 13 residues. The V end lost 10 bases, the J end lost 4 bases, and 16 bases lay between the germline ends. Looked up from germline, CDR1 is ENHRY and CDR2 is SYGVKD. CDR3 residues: CATGGLGSYGYTF. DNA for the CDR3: TGTGCCACGGGGGGGTTAGGATCCTATGGCTACACCTTC.

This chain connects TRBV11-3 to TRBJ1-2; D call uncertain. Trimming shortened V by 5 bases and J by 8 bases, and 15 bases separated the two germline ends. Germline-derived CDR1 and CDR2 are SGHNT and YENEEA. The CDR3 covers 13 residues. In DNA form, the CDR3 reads TGTGCCAGCAGCACCACGGGAGACGGAGGCTACACCTTC. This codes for CASSTTGDGGYTF.

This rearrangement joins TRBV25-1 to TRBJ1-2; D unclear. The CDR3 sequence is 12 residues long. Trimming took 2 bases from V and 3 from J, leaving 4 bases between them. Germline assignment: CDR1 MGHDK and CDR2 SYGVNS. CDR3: CASSEQDYGYTF. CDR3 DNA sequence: TGTGCCAGCAGTGAACAGGACTATGGCTACACCTTC.

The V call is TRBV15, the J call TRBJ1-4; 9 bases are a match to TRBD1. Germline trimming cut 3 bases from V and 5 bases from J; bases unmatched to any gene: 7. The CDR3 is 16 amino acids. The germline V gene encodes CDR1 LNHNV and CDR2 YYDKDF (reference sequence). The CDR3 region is CATSSPGTGQNEKLFF. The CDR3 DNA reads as TGTGCCACCAGCAGCCCCGGGACAGGGCAAAATGAAAAACTGTTTTTT.

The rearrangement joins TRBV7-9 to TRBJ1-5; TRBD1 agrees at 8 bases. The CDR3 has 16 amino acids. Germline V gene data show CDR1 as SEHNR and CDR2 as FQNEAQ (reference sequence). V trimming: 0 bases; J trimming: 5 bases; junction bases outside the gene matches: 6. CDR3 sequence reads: CASSLASGGGDQPQHF. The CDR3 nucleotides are TGTGCCAGCAGCTTAGCGTCAGGGGGCGGGGATCAGCCCCAGCATTTT.

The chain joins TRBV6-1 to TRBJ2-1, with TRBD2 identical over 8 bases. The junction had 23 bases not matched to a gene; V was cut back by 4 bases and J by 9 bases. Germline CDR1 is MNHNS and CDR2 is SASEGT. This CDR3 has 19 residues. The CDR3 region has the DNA TGTGCCAGCAGTGGGCCCAGGTTGCGGGGACTAGGGGTCCGTGGTGAGCAGTTCTTC. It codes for CASSGPRLRGLGVRGEQFF.

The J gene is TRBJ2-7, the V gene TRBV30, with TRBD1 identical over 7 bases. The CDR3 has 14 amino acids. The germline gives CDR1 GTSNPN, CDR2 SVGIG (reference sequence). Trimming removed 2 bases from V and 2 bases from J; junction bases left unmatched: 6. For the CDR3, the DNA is TGTGCCTGGAGTCGACAGGGTTTGACCTACGAGCAGTACTTC. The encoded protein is CAWSRQGLTYEQYF.

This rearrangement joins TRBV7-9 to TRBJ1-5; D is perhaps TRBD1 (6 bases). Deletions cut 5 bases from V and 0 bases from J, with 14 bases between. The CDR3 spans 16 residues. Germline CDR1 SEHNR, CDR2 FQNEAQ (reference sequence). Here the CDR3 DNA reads TGTGCCAGCAGCCCATCCGGGACATATAGCAATCAGCCCCAGCATTTT. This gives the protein CASSPSGTYSNQPQHF.

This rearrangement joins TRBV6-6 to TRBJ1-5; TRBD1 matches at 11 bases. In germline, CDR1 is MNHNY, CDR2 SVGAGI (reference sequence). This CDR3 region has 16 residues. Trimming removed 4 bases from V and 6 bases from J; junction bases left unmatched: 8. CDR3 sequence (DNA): TGTGCCAGCAGTTCGAAGGACAGGGGGCGCTTTCAGCCCCAGCATTTT. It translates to CASSSKDRGRFQPQHF.

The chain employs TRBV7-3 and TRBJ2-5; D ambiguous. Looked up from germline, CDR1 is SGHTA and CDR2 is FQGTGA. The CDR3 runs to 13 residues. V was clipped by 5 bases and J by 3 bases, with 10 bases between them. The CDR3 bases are TGTGCCAGCAGCCCCGTGGCCAAAGAGACCCAGTACTTC. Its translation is CASSPVAKETQYF.

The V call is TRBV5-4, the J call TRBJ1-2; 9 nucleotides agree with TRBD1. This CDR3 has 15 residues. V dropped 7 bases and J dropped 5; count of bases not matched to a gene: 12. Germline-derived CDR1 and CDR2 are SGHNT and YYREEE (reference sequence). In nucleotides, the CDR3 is TGTGCCAGCCGTCGGACAGGGGTTCCCGAATATGGCTACACCTTC. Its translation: CASRRTGVPEYGYTF.

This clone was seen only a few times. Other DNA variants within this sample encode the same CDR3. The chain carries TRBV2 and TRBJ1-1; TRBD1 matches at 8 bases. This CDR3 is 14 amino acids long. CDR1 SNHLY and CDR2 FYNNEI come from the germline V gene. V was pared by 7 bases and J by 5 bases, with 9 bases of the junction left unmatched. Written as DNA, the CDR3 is TGTGCCAGCACTGACAGGGGAGCAGGGACTGAAGCTTTCTTT. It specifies CASTDRGAGTEAFF.

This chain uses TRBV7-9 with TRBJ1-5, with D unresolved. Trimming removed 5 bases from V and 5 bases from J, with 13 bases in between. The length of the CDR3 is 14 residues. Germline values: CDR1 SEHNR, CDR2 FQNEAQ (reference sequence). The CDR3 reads CASSPGPADQPQHF. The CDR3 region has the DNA TGTGCCAGCAGCCCCGGTCCTGCTGATCAGCCCCAGCATTTT.

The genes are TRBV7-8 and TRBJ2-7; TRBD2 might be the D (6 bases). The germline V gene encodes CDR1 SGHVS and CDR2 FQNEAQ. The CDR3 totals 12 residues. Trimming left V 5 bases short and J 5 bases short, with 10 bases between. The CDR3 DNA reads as TGTGCCAGCAGCACTACTAGCCACGAGCAGTACTTC. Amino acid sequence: CASSTTSHEQYF.

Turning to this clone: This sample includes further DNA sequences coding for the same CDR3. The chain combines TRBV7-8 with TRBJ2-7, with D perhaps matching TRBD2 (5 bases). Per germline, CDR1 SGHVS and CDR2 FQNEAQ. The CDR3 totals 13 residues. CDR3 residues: CSSKEKTAYEQYF. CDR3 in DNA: TGTTCTAGCAAGGAGAAGACGGCATACGAGCAGTACTTC.

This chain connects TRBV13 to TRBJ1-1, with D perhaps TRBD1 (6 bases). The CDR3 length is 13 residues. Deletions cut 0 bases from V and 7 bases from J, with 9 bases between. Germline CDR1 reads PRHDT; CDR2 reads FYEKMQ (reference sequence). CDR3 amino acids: CASSLGDRYEAFF. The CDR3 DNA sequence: TGTGCCAGCAGCTTAGGGGACAGATATGAAGCTTTCTTT.

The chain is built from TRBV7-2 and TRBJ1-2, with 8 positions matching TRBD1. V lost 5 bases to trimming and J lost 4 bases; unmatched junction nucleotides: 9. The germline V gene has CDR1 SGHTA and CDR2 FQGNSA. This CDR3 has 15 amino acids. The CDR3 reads CASSTRTGKGYGYTF. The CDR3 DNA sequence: TGTGCCAGCAGCACCCGGACAGGGAAAGGCTATGGCTACACCTTC.